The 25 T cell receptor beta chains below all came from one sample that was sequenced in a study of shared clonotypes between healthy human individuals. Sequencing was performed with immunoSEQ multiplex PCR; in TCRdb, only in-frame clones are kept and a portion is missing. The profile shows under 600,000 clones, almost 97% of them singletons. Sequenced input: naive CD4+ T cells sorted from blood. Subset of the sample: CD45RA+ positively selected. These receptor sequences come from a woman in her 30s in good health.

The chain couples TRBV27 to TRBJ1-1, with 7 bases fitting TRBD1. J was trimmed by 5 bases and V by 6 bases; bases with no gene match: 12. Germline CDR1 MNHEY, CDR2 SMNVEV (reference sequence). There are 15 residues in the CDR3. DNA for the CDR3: TGTGCCAGCAGCCCAAGACAGGGCCGGGGGACTGAAGCTTTCTTT. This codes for CASSPRQGRGTEAFF.

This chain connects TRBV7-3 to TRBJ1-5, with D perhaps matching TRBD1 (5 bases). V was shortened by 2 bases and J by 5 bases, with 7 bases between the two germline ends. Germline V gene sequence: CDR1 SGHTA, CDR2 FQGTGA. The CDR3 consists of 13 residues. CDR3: CASSLRGDQPQHF. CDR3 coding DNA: TGTGCCAGCAGCTTACGGGGGGATCAGCCCCAGCATTTT.

CDR3 coding DNA: TGCGCCAGCAGCTTGGTGGGACAGGGTTACACCGGGGAGCTGTTTTTT. This codes for CASSLVGQGYTGELFF. The chain carries TRBV5-1 and TRBJ2-2, with TRBD1 identical over 9 bases. The V and J ends lost 0 bases and 3 bases, in that order; junction bases with no gene match: 3. CDR3 length: 16 residues. Looked up from germline, CDR1 is SGHRS and CDR2 is YFSETQ.

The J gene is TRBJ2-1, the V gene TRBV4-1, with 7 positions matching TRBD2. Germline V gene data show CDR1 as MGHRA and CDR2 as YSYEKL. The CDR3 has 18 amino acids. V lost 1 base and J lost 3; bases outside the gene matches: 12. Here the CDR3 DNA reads TGCGCCAGCAGCCAAGGCCTGGCGCGGACTAGGGTCTACAATGAGCAGTTCTTC. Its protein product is CASSQGLARTRVYNEQFF.

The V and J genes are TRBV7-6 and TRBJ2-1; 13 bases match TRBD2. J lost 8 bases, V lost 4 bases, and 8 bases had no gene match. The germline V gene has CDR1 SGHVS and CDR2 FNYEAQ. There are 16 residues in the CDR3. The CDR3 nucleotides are TGTGCCAGCAGCTGGACTAGCGGGAGTAGTTTACATGAGCAGTTCTTC. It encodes CASSWTSGSSLHEQFF. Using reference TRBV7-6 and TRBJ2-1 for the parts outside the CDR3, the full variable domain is GAGVSQSPRYKVTKRGQDVALRCDPISGHVSLYWYRQALGQGPEFLTYFNYEAQQDKSGLPNDRFSAERPEGSISTLTIQRTEQRDSAMYRCASSWTSGSSLHEQFFGPGTRLTVL.

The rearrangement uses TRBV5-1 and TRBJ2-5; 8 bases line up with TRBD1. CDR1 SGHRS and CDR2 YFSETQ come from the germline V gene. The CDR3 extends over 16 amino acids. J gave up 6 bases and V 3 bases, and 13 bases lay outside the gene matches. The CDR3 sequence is CASSSRDRLRDKTQYF. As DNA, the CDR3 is TGCGCCAGCAGCTCGAGGGACAGGCTTCGAGATAAGACCCAGTACTTC.

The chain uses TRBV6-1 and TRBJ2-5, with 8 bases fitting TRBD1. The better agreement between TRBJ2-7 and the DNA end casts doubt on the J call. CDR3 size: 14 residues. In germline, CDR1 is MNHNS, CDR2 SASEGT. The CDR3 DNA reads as TGTGCCACGCGACAGGGGACGTTCATGTACGAGCAGTACTTC. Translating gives CATRQGTFMYEQYF.

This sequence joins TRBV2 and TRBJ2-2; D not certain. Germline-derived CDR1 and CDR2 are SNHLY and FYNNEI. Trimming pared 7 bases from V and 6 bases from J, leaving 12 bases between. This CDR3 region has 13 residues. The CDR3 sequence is CASKGWAPGELFF. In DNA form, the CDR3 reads TGTGCCAGCAAAGGTTGGGCCCCCGGGGAGCTGTTTTTT.

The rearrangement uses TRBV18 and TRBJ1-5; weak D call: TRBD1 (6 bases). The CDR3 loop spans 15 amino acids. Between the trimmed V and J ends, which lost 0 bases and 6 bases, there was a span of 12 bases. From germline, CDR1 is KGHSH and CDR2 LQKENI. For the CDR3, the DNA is TGTGCCAGCTCACCACCAGGGGGAGAGCGTCAGCCCCAGCATTTT. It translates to CASSPPGGERQPQHF.

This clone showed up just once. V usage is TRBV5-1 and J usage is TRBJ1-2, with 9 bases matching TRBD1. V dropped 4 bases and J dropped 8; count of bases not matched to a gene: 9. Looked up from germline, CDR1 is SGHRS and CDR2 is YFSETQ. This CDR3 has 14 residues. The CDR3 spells CASSPVQGAQGYTF. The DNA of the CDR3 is TGCGCCAGCAGCCCGGTACAGGGGGCGCAAGGCTACACCTTC.

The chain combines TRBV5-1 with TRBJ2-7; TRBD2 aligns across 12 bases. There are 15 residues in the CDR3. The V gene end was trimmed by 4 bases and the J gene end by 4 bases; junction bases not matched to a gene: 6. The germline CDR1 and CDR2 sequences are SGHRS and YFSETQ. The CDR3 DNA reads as TGCGCCAGCAGCCCTTGGACTAGCGGGATGTACGAGCAGTACTTC. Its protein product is CASSPWTSGMYEQYF.

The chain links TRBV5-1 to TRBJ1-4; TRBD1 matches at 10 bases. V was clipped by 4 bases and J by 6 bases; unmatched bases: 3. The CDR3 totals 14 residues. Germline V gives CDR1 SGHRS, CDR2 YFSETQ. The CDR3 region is CASSPGTGDEKLFF. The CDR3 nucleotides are TGCGCCAGCAGCCCCGGGACAGGGGATGAAAAACTGTTTTTT.

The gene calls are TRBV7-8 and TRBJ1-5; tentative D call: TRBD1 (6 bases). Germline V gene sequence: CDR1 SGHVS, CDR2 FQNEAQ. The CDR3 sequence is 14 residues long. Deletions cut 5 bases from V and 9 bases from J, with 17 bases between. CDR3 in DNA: TGTGCCAGCAGCGTTGCCAGGGGTAGTTGGCCCCAGCATTTT. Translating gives CASSVARGSWPQHF.

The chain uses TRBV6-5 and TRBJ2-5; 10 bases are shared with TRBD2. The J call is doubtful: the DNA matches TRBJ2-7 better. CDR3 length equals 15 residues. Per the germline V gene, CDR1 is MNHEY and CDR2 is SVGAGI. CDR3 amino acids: CASSYLAGASYEQYF. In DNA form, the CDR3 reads TGTGCCAGCAGTTACCTAGCGGGAGCCTCCTACGAGCAGTACTTC.

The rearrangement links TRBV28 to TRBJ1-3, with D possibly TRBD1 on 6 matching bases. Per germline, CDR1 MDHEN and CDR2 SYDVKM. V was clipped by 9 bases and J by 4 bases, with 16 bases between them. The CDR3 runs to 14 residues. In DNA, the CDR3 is TGTGCCAGTTACACCGGGACACTCGGAAACACCATATATTTT. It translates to CASYTGTLGNTIYF.

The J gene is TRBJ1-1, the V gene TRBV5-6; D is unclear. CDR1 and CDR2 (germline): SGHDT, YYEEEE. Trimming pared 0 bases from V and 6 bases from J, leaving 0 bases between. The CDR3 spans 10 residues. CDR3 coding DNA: TGTGCCAGCAGCTTGGCTGAAGCTTTCTTT. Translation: CASSLAEAFF.

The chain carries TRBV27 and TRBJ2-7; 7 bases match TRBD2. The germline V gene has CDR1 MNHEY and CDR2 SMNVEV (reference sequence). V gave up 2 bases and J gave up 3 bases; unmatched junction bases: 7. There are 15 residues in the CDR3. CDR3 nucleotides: TGTGCCAGCAGTTTAGGGGGGGGTTTGAACTACGAGCAGTACTTC. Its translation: CASSLGGGLNYEQYF.

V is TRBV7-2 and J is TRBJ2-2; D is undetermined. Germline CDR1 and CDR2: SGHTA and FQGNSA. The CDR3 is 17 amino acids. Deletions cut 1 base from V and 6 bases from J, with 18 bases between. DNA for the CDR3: TGTGCCAGCAGCTTAGTTCATGGCAGCCTAGGTTCCGGGGAGCTGTTTTTT. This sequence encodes CASSLVHGSLGSGELFF. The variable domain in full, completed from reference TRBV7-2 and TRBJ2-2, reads GAGVSQSPSNKVTEKGKDVELRCDPISGHTALYWYRQSLGQGLEFLIYFQGNSAPDKSGLPSDRFSAERTGGSVSTLTIQRTQQEDSAVYLCASSLVHGSLGSGELFFGEGSRLTVL.

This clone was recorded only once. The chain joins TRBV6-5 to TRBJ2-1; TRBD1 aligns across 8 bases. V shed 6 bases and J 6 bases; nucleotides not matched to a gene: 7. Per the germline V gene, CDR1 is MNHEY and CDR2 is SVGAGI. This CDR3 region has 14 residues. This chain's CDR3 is CASRRQGSSNEQFF. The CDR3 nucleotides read TGTGCCAGCAGAAGACAGGGGTCGTCCAATGAGCAGTTCTTC.

CDR3 loop: CASSLTGQGATNEKLFF. The CDR3 coding sequence is TGCGCCAGCAGCTTGACGGGACAGGGGGCGACTAATGAAAAACTGTTTTTT. The chain uses TRBV5-1 and TRBJ1-4; TRBD1 aligns across 12 bases. This CDR3 is built from 17 residues. Germline loops: CDR1 SGHRS, CDR2 YFSETQ. The J segment lost 2 bases and the V segment lost 1 base, leaving 3 bases of the junction unmatched.

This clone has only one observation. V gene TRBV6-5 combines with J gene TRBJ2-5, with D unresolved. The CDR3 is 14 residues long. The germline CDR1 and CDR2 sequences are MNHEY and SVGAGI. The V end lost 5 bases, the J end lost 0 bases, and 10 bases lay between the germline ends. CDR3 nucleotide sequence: TGTGCCAGCAGTCCAGACTGGAACCAAGAGACCCAGTACTTC. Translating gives CASSPDWNQETQYF.

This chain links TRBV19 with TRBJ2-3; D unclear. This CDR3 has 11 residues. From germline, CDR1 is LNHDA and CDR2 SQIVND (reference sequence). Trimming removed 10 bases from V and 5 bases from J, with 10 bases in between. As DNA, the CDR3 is TGTGCCACCTCCTCCGGAGATACGCAGTATTTT. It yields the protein CATSSGDTQYF.

CDR3 in DNA: TGCAGCGTCGGGACTAGCAGCAGCTCCTACGAGCAGTACTTC. Translated, it gives CSVGTSSSSYEQYF. This chain uses TRBV29-1 with TRBJ2-7; the match to TRBD2 covers 9 bases. CDR3 length: 14 residues. Germline V lookup: CDR1 SQVTM, CDR2 ANQGSEA. Germline trimming cut 6 bases from V and 0 bases from J; bases unmatched to any gene: 6.

CDR3 DNA sequence: TGTGCCAGCAGCATGACAGGGGGCTCCTACAATGAGCAGTTCTTC. Its translation is CASSMTGGSYNEQFF. This sequence joins TRBV7-3 and TRBJ2-1; 9 bases are shared with TRBD1. Germline CDR1 SGHTA, CDR2 FQGTGA. The CDR3 consists of 15 residues. The trim removed 5 bases at V and 0 bases at J, leaving 2 bases unmatched.

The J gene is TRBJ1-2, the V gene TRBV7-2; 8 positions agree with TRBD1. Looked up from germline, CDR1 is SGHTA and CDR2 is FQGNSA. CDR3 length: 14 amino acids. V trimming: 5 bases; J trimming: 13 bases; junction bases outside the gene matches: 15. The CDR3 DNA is TGTGCCAGCAGCCCTAGGGCTCTCCCGGGACAGGCCACCTTC. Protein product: CASSPRALPGQATF.